What follows are 2 T cell receptor beta chains derived from one specimen sequenced in a study of shared clonotypes between healthy human individuals (dated by TCRdb to the early 2020s). The method was the immunoSEQ multiplex PCR assay. TCRdb obtained this table from immuneACCESS and retained in-frame rearrangements with V and J assigned. These tables miss some clones; where compared with another copy, unresolved V genes account for less than half of the shortfall, and the remainder is unexplained. For this sample the table gives more than 2 million clones, of which 93% were detected only once. Of the sample, more than 1.5% is held by the ten largest clones. CD8 naive samples were CD45RO-negative cells positively selected for CCR7, giving a CD45RA+CCR7+ population that excluded TemRA cells. Source material: naive CD8+ T cells from PBMCs. Interpreted using the paper, the cell subset or site label stands for: CD45RA+CCR7+. The receptors shown here come from a man between 18 and 35 years old in good health. Some clones in this sample may be carry-over from other donors' samples.

The chain has TRBV28 and TRBJ2-7, with 7 bases identical to TRBD2. The CDR3 has 14 residues. Losses at the gene ends were 6 bases for V and 0 bases for J; bases not matched to a gene: 5. Germline V gives CDR1 MDHEN, CDR2 SYDVKM. This CDR3 is CASRGGSSSYEQYF. The DNA for the CDR3 is TGTGCCAGCAGGGGGGGGTCAAGCTCCTACGAGCAGTACTTC.

J is TRBJ2-2 and V is TRBV7-9, with 9 bases matching TRBD2. Germline V lookup: CDR1 SEHNR, CDR2 FQNEAQ (reference sequence). J was trimmed by 6 bases and V by 4 bases; bases with no gene match: 6. The CDR3 sequence is 15 residues long. DNA for the CDR3: TGTGCCAGCAGCTCCAGGACTAGCGTGGCCGGGGAGCTGTTTTTT. It specifies CASSSRTSVAGELFF.